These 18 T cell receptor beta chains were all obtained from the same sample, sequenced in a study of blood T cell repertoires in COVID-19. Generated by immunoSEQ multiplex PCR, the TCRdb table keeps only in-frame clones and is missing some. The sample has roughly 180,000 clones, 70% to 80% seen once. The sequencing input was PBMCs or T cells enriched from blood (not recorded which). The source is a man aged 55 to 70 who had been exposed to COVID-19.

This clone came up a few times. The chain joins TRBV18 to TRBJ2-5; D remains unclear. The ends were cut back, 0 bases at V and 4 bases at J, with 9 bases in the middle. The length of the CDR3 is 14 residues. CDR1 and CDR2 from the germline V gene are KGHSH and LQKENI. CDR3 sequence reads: CASSPPAGPETQYF. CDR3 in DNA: TGTGCCAGCTCACCACCTGCTGGGCCAGAGACCCAGTACTTC.

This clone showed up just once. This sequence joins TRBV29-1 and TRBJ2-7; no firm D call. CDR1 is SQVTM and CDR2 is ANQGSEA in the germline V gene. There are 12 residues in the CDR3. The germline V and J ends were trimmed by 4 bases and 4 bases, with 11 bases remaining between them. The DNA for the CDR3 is TGCAGCGTTGCCCAGGTTCGGTACGAGCAGTACTTC. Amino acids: CSVAQVRYEQYF.

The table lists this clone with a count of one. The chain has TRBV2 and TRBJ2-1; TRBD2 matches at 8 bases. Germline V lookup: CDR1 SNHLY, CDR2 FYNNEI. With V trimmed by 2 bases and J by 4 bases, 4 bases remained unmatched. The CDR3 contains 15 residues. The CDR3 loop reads CASSESVAGYNEQFF. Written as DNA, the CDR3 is TGTGCCAGCAGTGAATCGGTAGCGGGGTACAATGAGCAGTTCTTC.

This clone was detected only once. CDR3 protein: CSAIGTQYF. In DNA, the CDR3 is TGCAGTGCCATCGGTACGCAGTATTTT. The rearrangement uses TRBV20-1 and TRBJ2-3; D is unclear. The CDR3 extends over 9 amino acids. Germline CDR1 is DFQATT and CDR2 is SNEGSKA (reference sequence). The V and J ends lost 6 bases and 8 bases respectively, with 6 bases between them.

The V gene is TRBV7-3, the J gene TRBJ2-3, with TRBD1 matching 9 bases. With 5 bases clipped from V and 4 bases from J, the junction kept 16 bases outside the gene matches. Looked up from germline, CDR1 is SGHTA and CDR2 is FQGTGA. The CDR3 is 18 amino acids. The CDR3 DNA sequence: TGTGCCAGCAGCGCCTCAGGGTCCGGGACAGGGTCCGCAGATACGCAGTATTTT. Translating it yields CASSASGSGTGSADTQYF. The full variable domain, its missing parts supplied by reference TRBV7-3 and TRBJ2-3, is GAGVSQTPSNKVTEKGKYVELRCDPISGHTALYWYRQSLGQGPEFLIYFQGTGAADDSGLPNDRFFAVRPEGSVSTLKIQRTERGDSAVYLCASSASGSGTGSADTQYFGPGTRLTVL.

The CDR3 region has the DNA TGTGCCAGCAGCGATGCCGGGATCACTGAAGCTTTCTTT. Its translation: CASSDAGITEAFF. The chain couples TRBV11-2 to TRBJ1-1; D not certain. Germline assignment: CDR1 SGHAT and CDR2 FQNNGV. V lost 5 bases to trimming and J lost 4 bases, with 11 bases between them. The length of the CDR3 is 13 residues.

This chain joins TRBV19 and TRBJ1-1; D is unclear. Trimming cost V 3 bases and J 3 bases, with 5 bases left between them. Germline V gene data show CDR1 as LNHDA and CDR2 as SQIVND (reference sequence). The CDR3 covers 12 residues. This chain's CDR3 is CASSIAYTEAFF. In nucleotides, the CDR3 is TGTGCCAGTAGTATCGCGTACACTGAAGCTTTCTTT.

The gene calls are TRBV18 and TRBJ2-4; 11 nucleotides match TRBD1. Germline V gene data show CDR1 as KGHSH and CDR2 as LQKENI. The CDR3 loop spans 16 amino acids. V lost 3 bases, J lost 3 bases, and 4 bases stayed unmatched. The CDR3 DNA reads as TGTGCCAGCTCACCTTTGGGACAGGGGGGCAAAAACATTCAGTACTTC. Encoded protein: CASSPLGQGGKNIQYF.

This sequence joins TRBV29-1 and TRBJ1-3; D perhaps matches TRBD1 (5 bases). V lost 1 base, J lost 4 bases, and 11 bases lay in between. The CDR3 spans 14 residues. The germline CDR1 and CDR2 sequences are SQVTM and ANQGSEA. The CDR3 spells CSVEAWTNGNTIYF. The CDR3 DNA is TGCAGCGTTGAAGCATGGACAAACGGAAACACCATATATTTT.

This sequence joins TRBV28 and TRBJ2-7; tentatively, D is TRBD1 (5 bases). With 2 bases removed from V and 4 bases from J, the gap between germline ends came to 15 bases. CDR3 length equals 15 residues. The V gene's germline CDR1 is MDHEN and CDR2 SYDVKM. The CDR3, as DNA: TGTGCCAGCAGTTTAGCCGACAGTTTAGGGTACGAGCAGTACTTC. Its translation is CASSLADSLGYEQYF.

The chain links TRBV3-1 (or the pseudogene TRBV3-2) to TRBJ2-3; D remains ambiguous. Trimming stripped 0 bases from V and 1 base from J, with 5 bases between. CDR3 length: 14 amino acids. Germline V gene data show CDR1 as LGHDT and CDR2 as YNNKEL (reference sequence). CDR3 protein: CASSQDRGTDTQYF. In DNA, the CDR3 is TGTGCCAGCAGCCAAGATCGAGGCACAGATACGCAGTATTTT.

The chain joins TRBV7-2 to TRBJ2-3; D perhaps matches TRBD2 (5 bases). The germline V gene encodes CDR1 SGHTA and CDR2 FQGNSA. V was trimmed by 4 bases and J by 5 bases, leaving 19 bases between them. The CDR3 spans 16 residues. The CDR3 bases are TGTGCCAGCAGCTCCTCTAGCTACCCGAAGGGAGATACGCAGTATTTT. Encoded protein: CASSSSSYPKGDTQYF.

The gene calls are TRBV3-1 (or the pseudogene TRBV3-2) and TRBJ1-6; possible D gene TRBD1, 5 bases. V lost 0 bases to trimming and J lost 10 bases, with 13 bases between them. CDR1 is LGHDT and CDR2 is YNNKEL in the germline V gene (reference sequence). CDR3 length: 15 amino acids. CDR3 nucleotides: TGTGCCAGCAGCCAAGAAACCAGGGTGGGATCACCCCTCCACTTT. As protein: CASSQETRVGSPLHF.

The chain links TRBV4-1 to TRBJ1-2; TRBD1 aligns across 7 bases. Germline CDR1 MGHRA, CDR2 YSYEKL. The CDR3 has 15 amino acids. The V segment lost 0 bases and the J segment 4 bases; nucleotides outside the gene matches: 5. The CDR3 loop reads CASSQEQGLGYGYTF. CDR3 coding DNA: TGCGCCAGCAGCCAAGAACAGGGGCTCGGCTATGGCTACACCTTC.

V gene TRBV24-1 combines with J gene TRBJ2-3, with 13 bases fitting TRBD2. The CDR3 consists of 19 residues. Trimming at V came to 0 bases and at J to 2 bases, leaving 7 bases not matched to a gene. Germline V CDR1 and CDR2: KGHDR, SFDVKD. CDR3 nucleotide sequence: TGTGCCACCAGTGATTTGCATGGCGGGACTAGCGGGAACACAGATACGCAGTATTTT. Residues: CATSDLHGGTSGNTDTQYF.

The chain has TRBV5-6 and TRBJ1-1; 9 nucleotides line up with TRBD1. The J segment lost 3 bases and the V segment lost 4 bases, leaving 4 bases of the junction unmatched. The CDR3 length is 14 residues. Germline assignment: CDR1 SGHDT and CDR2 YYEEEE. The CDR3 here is CASSLQGAHTEAFF. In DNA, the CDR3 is TGTGCCAGCAGCCTACAGGGGGCGCACACTGAAGCTTTCTTT.

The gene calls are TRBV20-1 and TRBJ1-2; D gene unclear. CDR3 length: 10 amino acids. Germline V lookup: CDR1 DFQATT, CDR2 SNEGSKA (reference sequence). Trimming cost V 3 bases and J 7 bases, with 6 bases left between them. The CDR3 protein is CSASPGGYTF. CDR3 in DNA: TGCAGTGCTAGTCCCGGTGGCTACACCTTC.

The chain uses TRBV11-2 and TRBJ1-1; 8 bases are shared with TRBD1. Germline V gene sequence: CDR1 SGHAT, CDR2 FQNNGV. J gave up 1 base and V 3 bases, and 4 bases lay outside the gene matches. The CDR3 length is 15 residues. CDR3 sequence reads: CASSFFGQGNTEAFF. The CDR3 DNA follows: TGTGCCAGCAGCTTCTTTGGACAGGGGAACACTGAAGCTTTCTTT. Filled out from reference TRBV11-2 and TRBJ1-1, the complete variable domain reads EAGVAQSPRYKIIEKRQSVAFWCNPISGHATLYWYQQILGQGPKLLIQFQNNGVVDDSQLPKDRFSAERLKGVDSTLKIQPAKLEDSAVYLCASSFFGQGNTEAFFGQGTRLTVV.